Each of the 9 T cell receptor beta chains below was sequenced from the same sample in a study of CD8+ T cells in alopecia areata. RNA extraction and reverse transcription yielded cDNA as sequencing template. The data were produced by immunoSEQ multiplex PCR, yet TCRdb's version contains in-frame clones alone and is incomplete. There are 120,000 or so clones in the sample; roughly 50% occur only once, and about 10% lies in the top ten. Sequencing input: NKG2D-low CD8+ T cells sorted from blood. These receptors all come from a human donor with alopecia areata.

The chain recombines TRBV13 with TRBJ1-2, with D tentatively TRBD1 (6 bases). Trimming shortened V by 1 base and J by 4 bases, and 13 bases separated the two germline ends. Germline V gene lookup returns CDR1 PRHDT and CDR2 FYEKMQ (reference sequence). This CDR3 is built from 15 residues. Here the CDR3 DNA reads TGTGCCAGCAGCTTAGCGGACAGCGAGCCCTATGGCTACACCTTC. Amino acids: CASSLADSEPYGYTF.

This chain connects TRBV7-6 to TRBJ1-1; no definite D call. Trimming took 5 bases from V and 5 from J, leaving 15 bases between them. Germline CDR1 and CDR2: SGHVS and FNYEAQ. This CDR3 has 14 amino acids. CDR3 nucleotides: TGTGCCAGCAGCAAAACGACGGGTGAGACTGAAGCTTTCTTT. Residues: CASSKTTGETEAFF.

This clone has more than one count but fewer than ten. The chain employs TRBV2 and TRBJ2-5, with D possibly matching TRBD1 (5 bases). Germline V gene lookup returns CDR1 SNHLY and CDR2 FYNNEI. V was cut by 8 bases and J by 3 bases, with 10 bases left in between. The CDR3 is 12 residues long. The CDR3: CASPRQKETQYF. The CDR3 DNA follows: TGTGCCAGCCCTAGACAGAAAGAGACCCAGTACTTC.

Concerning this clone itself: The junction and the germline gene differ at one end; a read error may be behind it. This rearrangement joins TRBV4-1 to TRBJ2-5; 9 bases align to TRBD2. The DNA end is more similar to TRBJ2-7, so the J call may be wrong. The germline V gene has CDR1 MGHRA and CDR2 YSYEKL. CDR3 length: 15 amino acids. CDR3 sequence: CASSPIAGEVYEQYF. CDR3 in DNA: TGTGCCAGCAGCCCGATAGCGGGAGAGGTCTACGAGCAGTACTTC.

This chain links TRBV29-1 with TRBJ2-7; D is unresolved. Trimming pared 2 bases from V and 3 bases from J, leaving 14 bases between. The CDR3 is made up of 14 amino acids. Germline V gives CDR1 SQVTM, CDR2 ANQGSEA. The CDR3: CSVETLDSNYEQYF. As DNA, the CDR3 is TGCAGCGTTGAAACCTTGGATAGCAACTACGAGCAGTACTTC.

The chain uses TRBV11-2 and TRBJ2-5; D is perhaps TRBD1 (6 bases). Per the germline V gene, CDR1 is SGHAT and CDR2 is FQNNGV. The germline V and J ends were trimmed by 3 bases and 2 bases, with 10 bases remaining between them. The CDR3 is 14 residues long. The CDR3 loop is CASSLSTGQETQYF. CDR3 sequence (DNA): TGTGCCAGCAGCTTGTCCACAGGGCAAGAGACCCAGTACTTC.

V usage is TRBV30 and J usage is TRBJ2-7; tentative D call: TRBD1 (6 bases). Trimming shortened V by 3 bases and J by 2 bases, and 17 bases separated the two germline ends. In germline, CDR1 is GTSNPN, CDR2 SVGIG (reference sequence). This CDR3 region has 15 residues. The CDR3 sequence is CAWSPRDNGPYEQYF. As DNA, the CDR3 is TGTGCCTGGAGCCCCCGGGACAACGGGCCCTACGAGCAGTACTTC. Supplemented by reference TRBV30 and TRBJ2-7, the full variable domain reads SQTIHQWPATLVQPVGSPLSLECTVEGTSNPNLYWYRQAAGRGLQLLFYSVGIGQISSEVPQNLSASRPQDRQFILSSKKLLLSDSGFYLCAWSPRDNGPYEQYFGPGTRLTVT.

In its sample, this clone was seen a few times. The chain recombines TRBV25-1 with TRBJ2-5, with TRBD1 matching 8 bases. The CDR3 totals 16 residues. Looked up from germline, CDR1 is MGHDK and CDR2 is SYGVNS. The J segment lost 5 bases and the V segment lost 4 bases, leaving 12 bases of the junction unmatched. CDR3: CASSAPPDRDEETQYF. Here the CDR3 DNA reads TGTGCCAGCAGTGCCCCCCCGGACAGGGATGAGGAGACCCAGTACTTC. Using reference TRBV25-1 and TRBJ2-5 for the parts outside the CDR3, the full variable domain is EADIYQTPRYLVIGTGKKITLECSQTMGHDKMYWYQQDPGMELHLIHYSYGVNSTEKGDLSSESTVSRIRTEHFPLTLESARPSHTSQYLCASSAPPDRDEETQYFGPGTRLLVL.

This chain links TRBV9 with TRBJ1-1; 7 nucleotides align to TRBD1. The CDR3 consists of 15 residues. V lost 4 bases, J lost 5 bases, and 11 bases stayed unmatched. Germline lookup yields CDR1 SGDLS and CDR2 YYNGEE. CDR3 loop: CASSPPTGQRTEAFF. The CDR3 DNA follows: TGTGCCAGCAGCCCTCCTACGGGACAGCGGACTGAAGCTTTCTTT.